This TCR beta chain emerged from a study of T cell responses to AZD1222 COVID-19 vaccine. The V gene's germline CDR1 is SQVTM and CDR2 ANQGSEA. This CDR3 has 11 residues. V lost 7 bases and J 0 bases, leaving 6 bases between the germline ends. Assay used: immunoSEQ multiplex PCR; TCRdb lists only in-frame clones, some missing. This table holds roughly 180,000 clones, 94% found once. Of note for this clone: Its cognate antigen is unknown.

General study points: Seropositive at baseline were only 5 to 7 AZD1222 recipients. Across spike, vaccine-associated CD4 TCRs were found, dominant at 160-218 and 743-854. Within unmutated variant regions lay the reported targets of nearly half of spike-specific TCRs.

The chain links TRBV29-1 to TRBJ1-2; D is unclear. The sequence was collected from an adult in good health. This specimen consisted of peripheral blood, obtained on day 0 of AZD1222 vaccination. In DNA form, the CDR3 reads TGCAGCGCCCAGACTAACTATGGCTACACCTTC. It specifies CSAQTNYGYTF.